This is a list of T cell receptor beta chains from one sample in a study of T cell responses to AZD1222 COVID-19 vaccine. TCRdb keeps only in-frame clones here, not all; method: immunoSEQ multiplex PCR. Found here are 55,000 to 85,000 clones, less than 90% of them singletons; the top ten hold over 7.5%. The specimen comprised peripheral blood, sampled on day 0 of AZD1222 vaccination. The receptor source for this set is an adult in good health. CDR3s include the opening cysteine and the closing phenylalanine or tryptophan. Fields, in order: D gene, J gene, clone size, CDR3 length, V gene, CDR3 DNA, CDR3 protein. The D gene is left open where the match is weak. Some rows have no size entry. The others give once, few or many, or a class for an expanded clone.

>.|TRBJ1-5|once|14|TRBV10-3
TGTGCCATCAGACCGGACACCAGCAATCAGCCCCAGCATTTT
CAIRPDTSNQPQHF
>.|TRBJ1-1|.|13|TRBV18
TGTGCCAGCTCGGACGGGGGGAACACTGAAGCTTTCTTT
CASSDGGNTEAFF
>.|TRBJ2-2|once|14|TRBV19
TGTGCCAGTCAGAGTGGACAGACCACCGGGGAGCTGTTTTTT
CASQSGQTTGELFF
>.|TRBJ1-1|.|10|TRBV29-1
TGCAGCGTTGCTGTCGACGGGGCTTTCTTT
CSVAVDGAFF
>TRBD1|TRBJ1-6|.|15|TRBV7-8
TGTGCCAGCAGCTTATTTCTGACAGGGGTTTCACCCCTCCACTTT
CASSLFLTGVSPLHF
>TRBD1|TRBJ1-2|.|14|TRBV4-2
TGTGCCAGCAGCCCGGGACAGGGCCCTAGCGGCTACACCTTC
CASSPGQGPSGYTF
>.|TRBJ2-7|few|14|TRBV5-4
TGTGCCAGCAGCGTGCTACAGGGCACCTACGAGCAGTACTTC
CASSVLQGTYEQYF
>.|TRBJ1-2|.|13|TRBV10-3
TGTGCCACGACAAGGACGGTGGGAGATGGCTACACCTTC
CATTRTVGDGYTF
>.|TRBJ1-4|.|15|TRBV7-5
TGTGCCAGAAGCTTCTCAGGACTCCCTCGGTTTAAACTGTTTTTT
CARSFSGLPRFKLFF
>.|TRBJ2-5|many|14|TRBV5-6
TGTGCCAGCAGCTTGGTGAGGGAAAGGGAGACCCAGTACTTC
CASSLVRERETQYF
>TRBD1|TRBJ1-1|.|14|TRBV7-8
TGTGCCAGCAGCTTACAGGGGGCTTACACTGAAGCTTTCTTT
CASSLQGAYTEAFF
>.|TRBJ1-2|.|12|TRBV29-1
TGCAGCGTTGAAGATCGCAGACATGGCTGCACCTTC
CSVEDRRHGCTF
>.|TRBJ2-3|.|13|TRBV9
TGTGCCAGCAGCGTAGCTTCCCCAGATACGCAGTATTTT
CASSVASPDTQYF
>.|TRBJ1-2|.|16|TRBV3-1/TRBV3-2
TGTGCCAGCAGCCAACCAACCGGGACCGCCTCCTATGGCTACACCTTC
CASSQPTGTASYGYTF
>TRBD1|TRBJ2-5|.|15|TRBV9
TGTGCCAGCAGCTCAAGGGACAGCCGACGTGAGACCCAGTACTTC
CASSSRDSRRETQYF
>.|TRBJ1-1|.|13|TRBV2
TGTGCCAGCAGTGAGGGGGAGGTGCGGGAAGCTTTCTTT
CASSEGEVREAFF
>TRBD1|TRBJ1-2|.|14|TRBV28
TGTGCCAGCAGAACCACGACAGGGGGCTATGGCTACACCTTC
CASRTTTGGYGYTF
>.|TRBJ1-2|.|12|TRBV19
TGTGCCAGTAGAGGCCCAGGGAATGGCTACACCTTC
CASRGPGNGYTF
>TRBD2|TRBJ2-7|.|16|TRBV4-1
TGCGCCAGCAGCCGAGGGACTAGCGGGGGGGCAGGGGAGCAGTACTTC
CASSRGTSGGAGEQYF
>.|TRBJ1-2|once|19|TRBV4-1
TGCGCCAGCAGCCAAGTCGTGTTTACCAGGTCCTCCGCAAACTATGGCTACACCTTC
CASSQVVFTRSSANYGYTF
>TRBD1|TRBJ2-7|once|14|TRBV5-1
TGCGCCAGCAGCTCGGGACAGGCGTCGTACGAGCAGTACTTC
CASSSGQASYEQYF
>.|TRBJ2-6|once|15|TRBV28
TGTGCCAGCAGGACCGGAGGCTCTGGGGCCAACGTCCTGACTTTC
CASRTGGSGANVLTF
>TRBD1|TRBJ1-5|.|15|TRBV19
TGTGCCAGTGGAGGGGGCGGACTCATCTGGCAGCCCCAGCATTTT
CASGGGGLIWQPQHF
>.|TRBJ1-5|.|13|TRBV5-1
TGCGCCAGCAGCTTGGTTGGTGAACAGCCCCAGCATTTT
CASSLVGEQPQHF
>TRBD2|TRBJ2-7|.|15|TRBV18
TGTGCCAGCTCACCTTCTAGCGGGGGTTCTATCGAGCAGTACTTC
CASSPSSGGSIEQYF
>TRBD2|TRBJ2-3|.|16|TRBV7-9
TGTGCCAGCAGCTTAGACCTAGCGGGCCGCACAGATACGCAGTATTTT
CASSLDLAGRTDTQYF
>TRBD1|TRBJ1-1|.|13|TRBV5-1
TGCGCCAGCAGCATGACAGGGCAAGCTGAAGCTTTCTTT
CASSMTGQAEAFF
>.|TRBJ1-5|.|15|TRBV5-1
TGCGCCAGCAGCCCAATTGCAGGGGTACAATCAGCCCAGCATTTT
CASSPIAGVQSAQHF
>TRBD1|TRBJ2-2|few|14|TRBV6-2/TRBV6-3
TGTGCCAGCAGTAGGGACAGGGCCACCGGGGAGCTGTTTTTT
CASSRDRATGELFF
>TRBD1|TRBJ1-2|.|17|TRBV28
TGTGCCAGCAGTTTAGGGACAGGACTCTTAGCTAACTATGGCTACACCTTC
CASSLGTGLLANYGYTF
>TRBD1|TRBJ1-1|.|15|TRBV28
TGTGCCAGCAGTTCGGGACAGGTACTGAACACTGAAGCTTTCTTT
CASSSGQVLNTEAFF
>TRBD2|TRBJ2-7|.|13|TRBV7-2
TGTGCCAGCAGCCGTAGCGGGGGCGGTGAGCAGTACTTC
CASSRSGGGEQYF
>.|TRBJ2-7|.|14|TRBV6-1
TGTGCCAGCAGTGAACAGGGGAAAGTTTTGGAGCAGTACTTC
CASSEQGKVLEQYF
>TRBD1|TRBJ1-1|.|15|TRBV5-1
TGCGCCAGCAGCCTGACAGGGGCAGTGAACACTGAAGCTTTCTTT
CASSLTGAVNTEAFF
>.|TRBJ1-6|once|15|TRBV7-2
TGTGCCAGCAGCTTAGGGTGGGACACAAATTCACCCCTCCACTTT
CASSLGWDTNSPLHF
>TRBD2|TRBJ2-1|once|16|TRBV28
TGTGCCAGCACTACGACTAGCGGGGGGGCCTTCAATGAGCAGTTCTTC
CASTTTSGGAFNEQFF
>.|TRBJ2-2|.|15|TRBV5-1
TGCGCCAGCTGGCCCGGGGCGGCTGGCACCGGGGAGCTGTTTTTT
CASWPGAAGTGELFF
>.|TRBJ2-7|once|16|TRBV2
TGTGCCAGCAGCAATGGCGACAGATTTACCTCCTACGAGCAGTACTTC
CASSNGDRFTSYEQYF